Shown below are 5 T cell receptor beta chains from a single sample sequenced in a study of T-cell memory formation after mild COVID-19. TCRdb itself ran the 5' RACE reads through MiXCR, one entry per CDR3 protein. Of 430,000 or so distinct CDR3 sequences listed, about 23% are singletons. The sequenced sample consisted of PBMCs or a T cell subset sorted from them (not recorded which). The receptors originated from an adult woman who had mild COVID-19 (a few samples of this study predate the infection). Cell type and time point are not known.

The chain recombines TRBV18 with TRBJ1-5; 9 nucleotides agree with TRBD1. Trimming at V came to 5 bases and at J to 0 bases, leaving 11 bases not matched to a gene. CDR1 and CDR2 from the germline V gene are KGHSH and LQKENI. There are 18 residues in the CDR3. The CDR3 loop reads CASSTTTGTGYSNQPQHF. The CDR3 bases are TGTGCCAGCTCAACTACTACCGGGACAGGGTATAGCAATCAGCCCCAGCATTTT.

The chain employs TRBV7-9 and TRBJ2-5; 10 nucleotides align to TRBD2. The CDR3 runs to 17 residues. Germline trimming cut 2 bases from V and 1 base from J; bases unmatched to any gene: 7. Germline CDR1 and CDR2: SEHNR and FQNEAQ (reference sequence). The CDR3 sequence is CASSLSVTSGVQETQYF. The CDR3 coding sequence is TGTGCCAGCAGCTTATCCGTAACTAGCGGGGTCCAAGAGACCCAGTACTTC.

This clonotype was seen ten or more times. The genes are TRBV14 and TRBJ2-1; 7 positions match TRBD1. This CDR3 is 11 amino acids long. Germline loops: CDR1 SGHDN, CDR2 FVKESK. V lost 4 bases, J lost 10 bases, and 1 base stayed unmatched. The CDR3 reads CASSPGGEQFF. DNA of the CDR3: TGTGCCAGCAGCCCAGGGGGAGAGCAGTTCTTC.

The rearrangement uses TRBV20-1 and TRBJ1-1; 9 bases fit TRBD1. V lost 6 bases, J lost 3 bases, and 17 bases stayed unmatched. The CDR3 is 17 residues long. CDR1 is DFQATT and CDR2 is SNEGSKA in the germline V gene (reference sequence). The CDR3 reads CSAASRYRGRMDTEAFF. CDR3 nucleotide sequence: TGCAGTGCCGCGTCTAGATACAGGGGGCGGATGGACACTGAAGCTTTCTTT.

The chain couples TRBV7-9 to TRBJ2-7; tentative D call: TRBD2 (5 bases). Per the germline V gene, CDR1 is SEHNR and CDR2 is FQNEAQ (reference sequence). The ends were cut back, 4 bases at V and 4 bases at J, with 14 bases in the middle. The CDR3 has 14 amino acids. The CDR3 protein is CASSSPQRRYEQYF. The CDR3 DNA reads as TGTGCCAGCAGCTCCCCTCAGCGGAGGTACGAGCAGTACTTC.